These 3 T cell receptor beta chains originate from one sample sequenced in a study of shared clonotypes between healthy human individuals. Clones were read by immunoSEQ multiplex PCR, and TCRdb kept only the in-frame ones, dropping some. The table includes some 980,000 clones, around 80% detected once. The material sequenced was memory CD4+ T cells sorted from blood. The subset: CD45RA-negative fraction. Receptors originate from a man younger than 35 in good health.

CDR3 loop: CAIRNGQQSSYEQYF. The CDR3 DNA sequence: TGTGCCATCAGGAACGGACAGCAGAGCTCCTACGAGCAGTACTTC. The gene calls are TRBV10-3 and TRBJ2-7; D might be TRBD1 (6 bases). The germline V gene encodes CDR1 ENHRY and CDR2 SYGVKD. The CDR3 extends over 15 amino acids. V was cut by 6 bases and J by 0 bases, with 15 bases left in between.

V and J are TRBV19 and TRBJ2-5, with 8 bases lining up with TRBD2. This CDR3 is built from 14 residues. With 3 bases clipped from V and 4 bases from J, the junction kept 4 bases outside the gene matches. Per germline, CDR1 LNHDA and CDR2 SQIVND (reference sequence). CDR3 nucleotides: TGTGCCAGTAGTATGCTAGCGGGTTCAGAGACCCAGTACTTC. Translated, it gives CASSMLAGSETQYF.

A single count supports this clone. This chain connects TRBV19 to TRBJ2-5; 9 nucleotides match TRBD1. The CDR3 has 13 residues. J gave up 4 bases and V 6 bases, and 3 bases lay outside the gene matches. Germline-derived CDR1 and CDR2 are LNHDA and SQIVND (reference sequence). CDR3 in DNA: TGTGCCAGTAGGGGACAGGGTGCAGAGACCCAGTACTTC. Its protein is CASRGQGAETQYF.